This note documents a single T cell receptor beta chain sequence. These data are taken from a study of T cell responses to AZD1222 COVID-19 vaccine. The CDR3 has 13 amino acids. Germline assignment: CDR1 SGHAT and CDR2 FQNNGV. With 4 bases removed from V and 9 bases from J, the gap between germline ends came to 13 bases. The data were produced by immunoSEQ multiplex PCR, yet TCRdb's version contains in-frame clones alone and is incomplete. The sample has 80,000 to 100,000 clones; 80% to 90% are singletons. The TCR originated in an adult in good health. The chain links TRBV11-2 to TRBJ1-5; TRBD1 is a possible D gene (6 bases). Sequences were derived from peripheral blood, sampled on day 0 of AZD1222 vaccination. Written as DNA, the CDR3 is TGTGCCAGCAGCTCAGGGGAGGGACGGCCCCAGCATTTT. It yields the protein CASSSGEGRPQHF.